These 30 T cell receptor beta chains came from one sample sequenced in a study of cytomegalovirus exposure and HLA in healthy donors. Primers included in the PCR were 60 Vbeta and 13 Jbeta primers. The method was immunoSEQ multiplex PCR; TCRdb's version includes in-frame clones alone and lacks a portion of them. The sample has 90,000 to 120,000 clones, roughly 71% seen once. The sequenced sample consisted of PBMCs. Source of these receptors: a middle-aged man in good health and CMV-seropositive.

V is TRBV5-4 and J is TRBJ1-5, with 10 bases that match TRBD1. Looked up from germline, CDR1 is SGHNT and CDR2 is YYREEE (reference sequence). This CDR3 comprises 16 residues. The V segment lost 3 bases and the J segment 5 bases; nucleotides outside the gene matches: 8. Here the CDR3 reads CASSSTGGAADQPQHF. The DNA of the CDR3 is TGTGCCAGCAGCTCGACAGGGGGCGCAGCCGATCAGCCCCAGCATTTT.

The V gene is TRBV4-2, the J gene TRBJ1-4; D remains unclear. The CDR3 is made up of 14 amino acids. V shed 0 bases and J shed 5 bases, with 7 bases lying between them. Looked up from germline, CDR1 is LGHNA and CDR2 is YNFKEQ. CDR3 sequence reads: CASSQDNGNEKLFF. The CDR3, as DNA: TGTGCCAGCAGCCAAGATAACGGGAATGAAAAACTGTTTTTT.

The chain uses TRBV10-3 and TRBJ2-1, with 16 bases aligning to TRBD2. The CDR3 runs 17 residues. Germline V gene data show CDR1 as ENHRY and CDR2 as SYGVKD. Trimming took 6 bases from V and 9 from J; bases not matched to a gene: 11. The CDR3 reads CAISPGTSGRAVIEQFF. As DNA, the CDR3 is TGTGCCATCAGCCCCGGGACTAGCGGGAGGGCCGTCATTGAGCAGTTCTTC.

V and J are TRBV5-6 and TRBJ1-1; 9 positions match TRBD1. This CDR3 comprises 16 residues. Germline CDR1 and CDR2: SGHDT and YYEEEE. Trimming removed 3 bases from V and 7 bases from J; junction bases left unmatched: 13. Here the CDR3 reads CASSWRTGTGSLEAFF. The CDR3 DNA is TGTGCCAGCAGCTGGAGAACCGGGACAGGGAGCCTTGAAGCTTTCTTT.

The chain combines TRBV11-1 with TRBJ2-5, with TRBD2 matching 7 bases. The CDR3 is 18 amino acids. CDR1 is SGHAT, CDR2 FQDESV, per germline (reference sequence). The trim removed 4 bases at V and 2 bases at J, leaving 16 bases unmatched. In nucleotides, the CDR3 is TGTGCCAGCAGCTCCCTAGCGGAGACTAGCCGAAGGCAAGAGACCCAGTACTTC. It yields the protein CASSSLAETSRRQETQYF.

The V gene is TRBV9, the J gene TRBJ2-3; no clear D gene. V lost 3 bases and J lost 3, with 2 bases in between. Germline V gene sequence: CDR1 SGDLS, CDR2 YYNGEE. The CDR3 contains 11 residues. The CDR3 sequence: CASSATDTQYF. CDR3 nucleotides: TGTGCCAGCAGCGCTACAGATACGCAGTATTTT.

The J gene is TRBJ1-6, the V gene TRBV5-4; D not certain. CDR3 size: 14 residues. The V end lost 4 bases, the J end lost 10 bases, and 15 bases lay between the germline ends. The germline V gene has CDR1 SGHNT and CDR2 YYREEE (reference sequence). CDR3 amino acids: CASSPNVIQSPLHF. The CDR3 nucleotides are TGTGCCAGCAGCCCCAACGTTATTCAGTCACCCCTCCACTTT.

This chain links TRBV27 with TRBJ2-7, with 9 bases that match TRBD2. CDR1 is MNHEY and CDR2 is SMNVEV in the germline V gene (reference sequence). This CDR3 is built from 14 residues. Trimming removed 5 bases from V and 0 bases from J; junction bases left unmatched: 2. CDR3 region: CASSPSGTSYEQYF. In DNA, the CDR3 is TGTGCCAGCAGTCCTAGCGGGACCTCCTACGAGCAGTACTTC.

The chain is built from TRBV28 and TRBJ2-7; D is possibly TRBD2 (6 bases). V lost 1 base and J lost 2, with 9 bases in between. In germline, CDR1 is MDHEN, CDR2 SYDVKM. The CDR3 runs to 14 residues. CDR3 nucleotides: TGTGCCAGCAGTTTATTGGGGGGAGCCTACGAGCAGTACTTC. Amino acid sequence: CASSLLGGAYEQYF.

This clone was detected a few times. In nucleotides, the CDR3 is TGTGCCAGCAGTGAAGCGATCTACGGAAGCGGTTTCTTT. It specifies CASSEAIYGSGFF. The chain uses TRBV6-5 and TRBJ1-1; D is ambiguous. This CDR3 comprises 13 residues. V lost 5 bases and J 13 bases, leaving 20 bases between the germline ends. Germline V gene sequence: CDR1 MNHEY, CDR2 SVGAGI.

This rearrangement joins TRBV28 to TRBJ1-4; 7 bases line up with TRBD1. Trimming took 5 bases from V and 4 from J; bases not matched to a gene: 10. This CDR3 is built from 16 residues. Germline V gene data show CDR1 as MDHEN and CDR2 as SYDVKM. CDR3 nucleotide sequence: TGTGCCAGCAGTACCCAGTCCGGGACAGTTAATGAAAAACTGTTTTTT. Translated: CASSTQSGTVNEKLFF.

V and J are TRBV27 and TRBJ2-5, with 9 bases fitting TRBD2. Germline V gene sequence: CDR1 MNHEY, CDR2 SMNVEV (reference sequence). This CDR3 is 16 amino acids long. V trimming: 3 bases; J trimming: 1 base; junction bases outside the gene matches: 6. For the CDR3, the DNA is TGTGCCAGCAGTTTCTCCGCGGGAGGGTTCCAAGAGACCCAGTACTTC. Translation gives CASSFSAGGFQETQYF.

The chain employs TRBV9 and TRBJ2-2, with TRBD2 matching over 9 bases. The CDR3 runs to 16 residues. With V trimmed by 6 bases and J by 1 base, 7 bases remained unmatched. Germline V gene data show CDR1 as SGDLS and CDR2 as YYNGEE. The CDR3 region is CASKASGTQNTGELFF. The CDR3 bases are TGTGCCAGCAAGGCTAGCGGGACCCAGAACACCGGGGAGCTGTTTTTT.

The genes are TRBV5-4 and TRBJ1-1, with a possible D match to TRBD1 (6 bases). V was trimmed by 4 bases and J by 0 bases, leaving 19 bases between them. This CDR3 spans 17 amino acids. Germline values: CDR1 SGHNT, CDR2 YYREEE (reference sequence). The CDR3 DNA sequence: TGTGCCAGCAGCATGGGATGGGGGGGGCTGATGAACACTGAAGCTTTCTTT. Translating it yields CASSMGWGGLMNTEAFF.

DNA for the CDR3: TGTGCCAGCAGTACCACCGGACAGCCCTCTCCAGCTTTCTTT. This gives the protein CASSTTGQPSPAFF. V gene TRBV11-3 combines with J gene TRBJ1-1; tentatively, D is TRBD1 (6 bases). Trimming left V 6 bases short and J 10 bases short, with 21 bases between. Germline V gene lookup returns CDR1 SGHNT and CDR2 YENEEA. The CDR3 spans 14 residues.

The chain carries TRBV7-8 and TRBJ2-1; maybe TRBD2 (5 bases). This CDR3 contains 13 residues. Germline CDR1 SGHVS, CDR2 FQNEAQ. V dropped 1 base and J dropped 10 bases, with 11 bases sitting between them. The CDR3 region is CASSLGWTGEQFF. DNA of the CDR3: TGTGCCAGCAGCTTAGGTTGGACTGGGGAGCAGTTCTTC.

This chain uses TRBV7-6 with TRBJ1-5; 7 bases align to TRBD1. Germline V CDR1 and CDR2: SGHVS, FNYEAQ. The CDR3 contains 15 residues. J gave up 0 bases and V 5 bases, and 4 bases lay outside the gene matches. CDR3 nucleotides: TGTGCCAGCAGCCCGGGACAGTATAGCAATCAGCCCCAGCATTTT. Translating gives CASSPGQYSNQPQHF.

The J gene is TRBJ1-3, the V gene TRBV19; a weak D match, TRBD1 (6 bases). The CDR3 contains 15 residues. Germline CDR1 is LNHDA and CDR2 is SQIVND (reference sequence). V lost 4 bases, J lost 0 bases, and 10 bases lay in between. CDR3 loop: CASSTTGFSGNTIYF. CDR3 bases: TGTGCCAGTAGTACGACAGGCTTCTCTGGAAACACCATATATTTT. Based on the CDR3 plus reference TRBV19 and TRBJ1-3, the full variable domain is DGGITQSPKYLFRKEGQNVTLSCEQNLNHDAMYWYRQDPGQGLRLIYYSQIVNDFQKGDIAEGYSVSREKKESFPLTVTSAQKNPTAFYLCASSTTGFSGNTIYFGEGSWLTVV.

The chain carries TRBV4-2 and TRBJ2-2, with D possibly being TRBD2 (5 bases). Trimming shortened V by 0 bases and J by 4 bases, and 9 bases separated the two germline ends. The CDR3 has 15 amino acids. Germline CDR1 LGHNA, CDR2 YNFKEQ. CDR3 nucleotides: TGTGCCAGCAGCCAAGACGGGGATACCACCGGGGAGCTGTTTTTT. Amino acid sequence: CASSQDGDTTGELFF.

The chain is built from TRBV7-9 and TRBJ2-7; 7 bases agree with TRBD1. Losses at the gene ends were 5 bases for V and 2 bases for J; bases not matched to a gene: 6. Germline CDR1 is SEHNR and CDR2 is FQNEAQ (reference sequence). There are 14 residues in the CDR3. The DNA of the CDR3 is TGTGCCAGCAGCCCGATGACAGGGCCCTACGAGCAGTACTTC. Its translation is CASSPMTGPYEQYF.

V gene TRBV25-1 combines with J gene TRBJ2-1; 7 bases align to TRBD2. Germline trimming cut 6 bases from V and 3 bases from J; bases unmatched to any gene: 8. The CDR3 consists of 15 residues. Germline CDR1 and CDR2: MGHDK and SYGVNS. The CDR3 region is CASSHTRDYYNEQFF. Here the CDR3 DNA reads TGTGCCAGCAGCCACACCCGGGACTACTACAATGAGCAGTTCTTC.

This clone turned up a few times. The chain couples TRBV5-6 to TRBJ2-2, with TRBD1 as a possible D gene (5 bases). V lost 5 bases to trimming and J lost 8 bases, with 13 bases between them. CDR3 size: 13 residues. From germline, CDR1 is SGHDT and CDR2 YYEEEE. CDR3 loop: CASRQDGGGELFF. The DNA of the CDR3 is TGTGCCAGCAGACAGGACGGTGGGGGGGAGCTGTTTTTT. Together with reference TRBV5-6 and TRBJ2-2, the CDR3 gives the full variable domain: DAGVTQSPTHLIKTRGQQVTLRCSPKSGHDTVSWYQQALGQGPQFIFQYYEEEERQRGNFPDRFSGHQFPNYSSELNVNALLLGDSALYLCASRQDGGGELFFGEGSRLTVL.

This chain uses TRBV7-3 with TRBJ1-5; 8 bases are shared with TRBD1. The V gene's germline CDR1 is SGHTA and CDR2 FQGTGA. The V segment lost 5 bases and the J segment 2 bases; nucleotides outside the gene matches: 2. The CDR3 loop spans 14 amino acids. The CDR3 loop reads CASSPTGGNQPQHF. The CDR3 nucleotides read TGTGCCAGCAGCCCGACAGGGGGCAATCAGCCCCAGCATTTT.

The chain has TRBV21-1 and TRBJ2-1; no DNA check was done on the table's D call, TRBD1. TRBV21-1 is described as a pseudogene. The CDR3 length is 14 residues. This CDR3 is CASSKGTVYNEQFF. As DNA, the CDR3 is TGTGCCAGCAGCAAAGGGACAGTCTACAATGAGCAGTTCTTC.

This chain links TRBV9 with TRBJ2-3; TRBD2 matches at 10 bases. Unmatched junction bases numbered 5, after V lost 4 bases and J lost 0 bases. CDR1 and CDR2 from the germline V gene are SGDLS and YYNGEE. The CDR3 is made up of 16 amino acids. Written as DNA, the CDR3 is TGTGCCAGCAGCAACCGACTAGCGGGTAGCACAGATACGCAGTATTTT. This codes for CASSNRLAGSTDTQYF.

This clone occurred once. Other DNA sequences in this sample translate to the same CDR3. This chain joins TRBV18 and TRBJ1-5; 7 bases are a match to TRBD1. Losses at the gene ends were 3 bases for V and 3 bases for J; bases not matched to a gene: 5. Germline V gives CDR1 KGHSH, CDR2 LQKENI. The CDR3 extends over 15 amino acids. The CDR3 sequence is CASSPAGGSNQPQHF. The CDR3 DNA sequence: TGTGCCAGCTCACCCGCAGGGGGATCCAATCAGCCCCAGCATTTT. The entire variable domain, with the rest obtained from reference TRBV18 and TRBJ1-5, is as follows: NAGVMQNPRHLVRRRGQEARLRCSPMKGHSHVYWYRQLPEEGLKFMVYLQKENIIDESGMPKERFSAEFPKEGPSILRIQQVVRGDSAAYFCASSPAGGSNQPQHFGDGTRLSIL.

CDR3 bases: TGTGCCAGCAGCCAAGGCGGGACCACAGATACGCAGTATTTT. Translation gives CASSQGGTTDTQYF. This sequence joins TRBV4-2 and TRBJ2-3; D is possibly TRBD2 (6 bases). With 1 base removed from V and 2 bases from J, the gap between germline ends came to 7 bases. This CDR3 has 14 residues. Germline-derived CDR1 and CDR2 are LGHNA and YNFKEQ.

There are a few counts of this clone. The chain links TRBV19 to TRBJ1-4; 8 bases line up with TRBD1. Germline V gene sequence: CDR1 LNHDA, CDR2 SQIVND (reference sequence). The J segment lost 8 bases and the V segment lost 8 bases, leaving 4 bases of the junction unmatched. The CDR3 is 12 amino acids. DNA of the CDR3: TGTGCCAGTGTCTCAGGGGGCGAAAAACTGTTTTTT. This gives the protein CASVSGGEKLFF.

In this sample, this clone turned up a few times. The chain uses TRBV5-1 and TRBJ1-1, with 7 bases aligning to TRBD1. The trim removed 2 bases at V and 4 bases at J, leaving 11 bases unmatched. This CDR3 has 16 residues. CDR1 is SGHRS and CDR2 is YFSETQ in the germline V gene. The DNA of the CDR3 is TGCGCCAGCAGCTTTAACTCCGGGACAGCGAGCACTGAAGCTTTCTTT. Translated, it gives CASSFNSGTASTEAFF.

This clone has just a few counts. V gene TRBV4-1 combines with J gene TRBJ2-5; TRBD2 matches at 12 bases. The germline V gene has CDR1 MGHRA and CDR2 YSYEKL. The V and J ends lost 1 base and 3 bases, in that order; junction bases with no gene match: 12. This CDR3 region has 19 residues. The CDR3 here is CASSQVRLAGVRVKETQYF. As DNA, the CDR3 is TGCGCCAGCAGCCAAGTCAGACTAGCGGGAGTTCGGGTAAAAGAGACCCAGTACTTC.